This note documents a single T cell receptor beta chain sequence. Trimming cost V 0 bases and J 14 bases, with 16 bases left between them. CDR3 length equals 13 residues. Germline assignment: CDR1 MNHNY and CDR2 SVGAGI (reference sequence). This sample was taken from a study of blood T cell repertoires in COVID-19. Assay: immunoSEQ multiplex PCR; the TCRdb copy retains only in-frame clones and omits some. The profile covers approximately 230,000 clones, with around 84% appearing a single time and about 20% taken by the ten largest. The rearrangement uses TRBV6-6 and TRBJ1-2, with D uncertain. Sequencing was performed on peripheral blood. This receptor was obtained from a man aged 25 to 40 with active or convalescent COVID-19. DNA of the CDR3: TGTGCCAGCAGTTACTCGAGGGCAGCGGATAATACCTTC. It is translated as CASSYSRAADNTF.